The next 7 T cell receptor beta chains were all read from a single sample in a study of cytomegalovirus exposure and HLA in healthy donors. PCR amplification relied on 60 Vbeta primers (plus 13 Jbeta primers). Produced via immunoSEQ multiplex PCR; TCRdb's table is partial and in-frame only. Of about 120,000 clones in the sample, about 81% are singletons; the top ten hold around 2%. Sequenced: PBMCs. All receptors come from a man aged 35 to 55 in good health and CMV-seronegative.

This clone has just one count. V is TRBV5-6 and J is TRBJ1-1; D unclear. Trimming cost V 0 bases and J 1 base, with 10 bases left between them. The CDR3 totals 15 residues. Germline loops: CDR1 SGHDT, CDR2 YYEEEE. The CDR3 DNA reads TGTGCCAGCAGCTTGGTGATAGAGGAGAACACTGAAGCTTTCTTT. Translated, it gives CASSLVIEENTEAFF.

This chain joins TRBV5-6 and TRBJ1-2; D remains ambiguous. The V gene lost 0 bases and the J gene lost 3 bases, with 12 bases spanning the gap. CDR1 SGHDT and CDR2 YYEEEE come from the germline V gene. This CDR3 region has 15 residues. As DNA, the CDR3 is TGTGCCAGCAGCTTGGGGTCAGAAATATACTATGGCTACACCTTC. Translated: CASSLGSEIYYGYTF.

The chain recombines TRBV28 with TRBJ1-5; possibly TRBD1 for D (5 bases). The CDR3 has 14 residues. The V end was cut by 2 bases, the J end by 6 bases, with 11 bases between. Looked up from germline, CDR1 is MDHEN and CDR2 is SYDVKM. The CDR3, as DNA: TGTGCCAGCAGTTTAGGGGGGTTGGGTCAGCCCCAGCATTTT. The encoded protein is CASSLGGLGQPQHF.

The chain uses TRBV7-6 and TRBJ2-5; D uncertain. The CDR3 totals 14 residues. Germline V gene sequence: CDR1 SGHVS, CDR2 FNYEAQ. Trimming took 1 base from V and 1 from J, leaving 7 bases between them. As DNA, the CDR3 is TGTGCCAGCAGCTTAGATGGCGGCCAAGAGACCCAGTACTTC. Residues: CASSLDGGQETQYF. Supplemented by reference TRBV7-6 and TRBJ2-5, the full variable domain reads GAGVSQSPRYKVTKRGQDVALRCDPISGHVSLYWYRQALGQGPEFLTYFNYEAQQDKSGLPNDRFSAERPEGSISTLTIQRTEQRDSAMYRCASSLDGGQETQYFGPGTRLLVL.

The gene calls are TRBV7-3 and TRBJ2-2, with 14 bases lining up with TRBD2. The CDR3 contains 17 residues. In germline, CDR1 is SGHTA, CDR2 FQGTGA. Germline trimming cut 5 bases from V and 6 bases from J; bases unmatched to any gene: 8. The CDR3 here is CASSLLPGLAGAGELFF. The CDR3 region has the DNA TGTGCCAGCAGCCTCCTTCCGGGACTAGCGGGAGCCGGGGAGCTGTTTTTT.

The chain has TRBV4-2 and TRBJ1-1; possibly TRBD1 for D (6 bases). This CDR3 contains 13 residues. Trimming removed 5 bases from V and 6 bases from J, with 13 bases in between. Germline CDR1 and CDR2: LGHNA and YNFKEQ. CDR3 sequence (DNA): TGTGCCAGCAGCTCCAGGGGTGTGTCTGAAGCTTTCTTT. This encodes CASSSRGVSEAFF.

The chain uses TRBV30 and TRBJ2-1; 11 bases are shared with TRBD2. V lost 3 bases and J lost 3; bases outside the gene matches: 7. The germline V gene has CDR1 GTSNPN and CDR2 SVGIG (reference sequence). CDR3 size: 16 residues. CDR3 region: CAWREPGLAVYNEQFF. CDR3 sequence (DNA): TGTGCCTGGAGAGAACCGGGACTAGCGGTCTACAATGAGCAGTTCTTC. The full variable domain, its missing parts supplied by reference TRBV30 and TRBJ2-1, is SQTIHQWPATLVQPVGSPLSLECTVEGTSNPNLYWYRQAAGRGLQLLFYSVGIGQISSEVPQNLSASRPQDRQFILSSKKLLLSDSGFYLCAWREPGLAVYNEQFFGPGTRLTVL.